This entry is about one TCR beta chain. This CDR3 has 14 amino acids. Trimming cost V 1 base and J 7 bases, with 13 bases left between them. Germline V gives CDR1 MGHRA, CDR2 YSYEKL. The sample is drawn from a study of cytomegalovirus exposure and HLA in healthy donors. This PCR relied on a set of 60 Vbeta primers and 13 Jbeta primers. Measured with immunoSEQ multiplex PCR; TCRdb has only the in-frame clones, and not every one. The repertoire holds 100,000 or so clones, with more than 60% as singletons. This clonotype was obtained from a woman aged 40 to 50 in good health and CMV-seropositive. The V and J genes are TRBV4-1 and TRBJ1-2; D gene ambiguous. Sequenced: PBMCs. As DNA, the CDR3 is TGCGCCAGCAGCCAAGTCGCGGTGATCGGTGGCTACACCTTC. It translates to CASSQVAVIGGYTF.